This is a list of T cell receptor beta chains from one sample in a study of T cell responses to AZD1222 COVID-19 vaccine. The data were produced by immunoSEQ multiplex PCR, yet TCRdb's version contains in-frame clones alone and is incomplete. The table has 200,000 or so clones, about 90% seen once. This specimen consisted of peripheral blood, obtained on day 0 of AZD1222 vaccination. The receptors here all came from an adult in good health. Each CDR3 is given with its conserved first and last residue. The D gene is left open where the match is weak. Clone size is not always given. Where it is, it says once, few, many or a class for expanded clones.

CDR3 DNA: TGTGCCAGCTCACCACCCCGGGGCGCGGATGGCTACACCTTC
CDR3 protein: CASSPPRGADGYTF
CDR3 length: 14
clone size: NA
V gene: TRBV18
D gene: NA
J gene: TRBJ1-2

CDR3 DNA: TGTGCCAGCAGTTTGGACAGCTCAATTCAGTATTTT
CDR3 protein: CASSLDSSIQYF
CDR3 length: 12
clone size: NA
V gene: TRBV12-3/TRBV12-4
D gene: NA
J gene: TRBJ2-3

CDR3 DNA: TGTGCCAGTAGTATAGGAAGCGGGGGGGCCGGTGAGCAGTTCTTC
CDR3 protein: CASSIGSGGAGEQFF
CDR3 length: 15
clone size: NA
V gene: TRBV19
D gene: TRBD2
J gene: TRBJ2-1

CDR3 DNA: TGTGCCAGCAGTGAACTCTCTCGGGCCCAGCATTTT
CDR3 protein: CASSELSRAQHF
CDR3 length: 12
clone size: NA
V gene: TRBV6-1
D gene: NA
J gene: TRBJ1-5

CDR3 DNA: TGTGCCAGCAGGCGTAGCGGGGGGGCTGGCGAGCAGTACTTC
CDR3 protein: CASRRSGGAGEQYF
CDR3 length: 14
clone size: NA
V gene: TRBV6-5
D gene: TRBD2
J gene: TRBJ2-7

CDR3 DNA: TGTGCCAGCAGCTCCTCCCCCGAGGTCGGGGCTTTCTTT
CDR3 protein: CASSSSPEVGAFF
CDR3 length: 13
clone size: NA
V gene: TRBV11-3
D gene: NA
J gene: TRBJ1-1

CDR3 DNA: TGTGCCAGTAGTATCCGAACAGGAGCTAACTATGGCTACACCTTC
CDR3 protein: CASSIRTGANYGYTF
CDR3 length: 15
clone size: NA
V gene: TRBV19
D gene: NA
J gene: TRBJ1-2

CDR3 DNA: TGTGCCTGGAGTAGGACTGGGGCCAACGTCCTGACTTTC
CDR3 protein: CAWSRTGANVLTF
CDR3 length: 13
clone size: NA
V gene: TRBV30
D gene: NA
J gene: TRBJ2-6

CDR3 DNA: TGTGCCAGCAGTACGGGACTAGGATACGGGGAGCTGTTTTTT
CDR3 protein: CASSTGLGYGELFF
CDR3 length: 14
clone size: NA
V gene: TRBV2
D gene: TRBD2
J gene: TRBJ2-2

CDR3 DNA: TGTGCCAGCAGCTCCGCAGTAGGGGTTAGCAATCAGCCCCAGCATTTT
CDR3 protein: CASSSAVGVSNQPQHF
CDR3 length: 16
clone size: NA
V gene: TRBV27
D gene: NA
J gene: TRBJ1-5

CDR3 DNA: TGTGCCAGCAGTTTATCGTGGGGGAATAATGAAAAACTGTTTTTT
CDR3 protein: CASSLSWGNNEKLFF
CDR3 length: 15
clone size: NA
V gene: TRBV27
D gene: NA
J gene: TRBJ1-4

CDR3 DNA: TGTGCCAGCAGCTTAGTGACGAAAACCTACGAGCAGTACTTC
CDR3 protein: CASSLVTKTYEQYF
CDR3 length: 14
clone size: NA
V gene: TRBV7-2
D gene: NA
J gene: TRBJ2-7

CDR3 DNA: TGTGCCAGCAGCCGAACAGGGGGTTGGTCCTACGAGCAGTACTTC
CDR3 protein: CASSRTGGWSYEQYF
CDR3 length: 15
clone size: NA
V gene: TRBV5-5
D gene: TRBD1
J gene: TRBJ2-7

CDR3 DNA: TGTGCCAGCAGCGTAACTAGCGGGGCCTACAATGAGCAGTTCTTC
CDR3 protein: CASSVTSGAYNEQFF
CDR3 length: 15
clone size: NA
V gene: TRBV9
D gene: TRBD2
J gene: TRBJ2-1

CDR3 DNA: TGTGCCAGCAGTGAATTTCTGAATGAGCAGTTCTTC
CDR3 protein: CASSEFLNEQFF
CDR3 length: 12
clone size: NA
V gene: TRBV25-1
D gene: NA
J gene: TRBJ2-1

CDR3 DNA: TGTGCCAGCAGACGGGACTCCTACACCGGGGAGCTGTTTTTT
CDR3 protein: CASRRDSYTGELFF
CDR3 length: 14
clone size: once
V gene: TRBV2
D gene: NA
J gene: TRBJ2-2

CDR3 DNA: TGTGCCAGCAGCTTAGCAGGGGGGACAGAGCAGTTCTTC
CDR3 protein: CASSLAGGTEQFF
CDR3 length: 13
clone size: NA
V gene: TRBV7-2
D gene: NA
J gene: TRBJ2-1

CDR3 DNA: TGTGCCAGCAGCTCCGGACAGGTTGGCGCTGAAGCTTTCTTT
CDR3 protein: CASSSGQVGAEAFF
CDR3 length: 14
clone size: NA
V gene: TRBV11-3
D gene: TRBD1
J gene: TRBJ1-1

CDR3 DNA: TGTGCCAGCTCGACTACGGGACAGTTCTATGGCTACACCTTC
CDR3 protein: CASSTTGQFYGYTF
CDR3 length: 14
clone size: NA
V gene: TRBV18
D gene: TRBD1
J gene: TRBJ1-2

CDR3 DNA: TGTGCCAGCAGTTCTAATAATGCGGCCGAGCAGTACTTC
CDR3 protein: CASSSNNAAEQYF
CDR3 length: 13
clone size: NA
V gene: TRBV12-3/TRBV12-4
D gene: NA
J gene: TRBJ2-7

CDR3 DNA: TGTGCCAGCAGTTTATCGCTTTCCGGGGAGCTGTTTTTT
CDR3 protein: CASSLSLSGELFF
CDR3 length: 13
clone size: NA
V gene: TRBV27
D gene: NA
J gene: TRBJ2-2

CDR3 DNA: TGTGCCAGCAGCAGAACTCGGGGACCTCGGGCAGATACGCAGTATTTT
CDR3 protein: CASSRTRGPRADTQYF
CDR3 length: 16
clone size: NA
V gene: TRBV11-1
D gene: NA
J gene: TRBJ2-3

CDR3 DNA: TGTGCCAGCCAGTTATCGAGTAGCAATCAGCCCCAGCATTTT
CDR3 protein: CASQLSSSNQPQHF
CDR3 length: 14
clone size: few
V gene: TRBV6-5
D gene: NA
J gene: TRBJ1-5

CDR3 DNA: TGTGCCTGGAGTGTAGGAGGGAGCTATGGCTACACCTTC
CDR3 protein: CAWSVGGSYGYTF
CDR3 length: 13
clone size: NA
V gene: TRBV30
D gene: NA
J gene: TRBJ1-2

CDR3 DNA: TGTGCCAGCAGCTCCCGGGACAGTGTCACGTCCCAGCATTTT
CDR3 protein: CASSSRDSVTSQHF
CDR3 length: 14
clone size: NA
V gene: TRBV7-9
D gene: TRBD1
J gene: TRBJ1-5